This T cell receptor beta chain stems from a study of cytomegalovirus exposure and HLA in healthy donors. Study-wide findings and caveats: Reports indicate that TCR beta sequences accurately predicted the HLA-A and HLA-B alleles of most subjects.

In the case of this clone: Its matching antigen is unknown.

The PCR employed 60 Vbeta primers together with 13 Jbeta primers. TCRdb keeps only in-frame clones here, not all; method: immunoSEQ multiplex PCR. The ten top clones account for 0.45% to 0.6%, within a sample of under 130,000 clones. This CDR3 region has 14 residues. The germline CDR1 and CDR2 sequences are SNHLY and FYNNEI. V lost 3 bases, J lost 3 bases, and 12 bases lay in between. Sequenced input: PBMCs. The sequence was obtained from a man aged 50-59 years in good health and CMV-seronegative. The chain employs TRBV2 and TRBJ2-7; perhaps TRBD1 as D (6 bases). CDR3 bases: TGTGCCAGCAGTGATCAGGGGAACTACTACGAGCAGTACTTC. The encoded protein is CASSDQGNYYEQYF.